Below, 30 T cell receptor beta chains from the same sample are listed, as sequenced in a study of T cell repertoires in cytomegalovirus infection. Antigens of these TCRs are unknown. TCRdb ran MiXCR on the reads and lists one entry per CDR3 protein. There are 350,000 to 400,000 distinct CDR3 sequences in the sample; 34% occur only once, and approximately 15% lies in the top ten. Material: cultured PBMCs, obtained from culture after CMV antigen stimulation. The source is a human donor in good health (CMV status not recorded). Some clones in this sample may be carry-over from other donors' samples.

The rearrangement uses TRBV2 and TRBJ1-5, with a possible D match to TRBD1 (6 bases). The V end lost 2 bases, the J end lost 3 bases, and 14 bases lay between the germline ends. The CDR3 has 16 residues. Germline-derived CDR1 and CDR2 are SNHLY and FYNNEI. As DNA, the CDR3 is TGTGCCAGCAGTGAAAGGGGGGCTTGGGACAATCAGCCCCAGCATTTT. As protein: CASSERGAWDNQPQHF.

This chain uses TRBV7-2 with TRBJ2-3; no clear D. Germline assignment: CDR1 SGHTA and CDR2 FQGNSA. The length of the CDR3 is 11 residues. V lost 5 bases, J lost 8 bases, and 8 bases lay in between. The CDR3 loop is CASSPKRTQYF. For the CDR3, the DNA is TGTGCCAGCAGCCCTAAACGTACGCAGTATTTT.

The sample holds a few counts of this clonotype. This sequence joins TRBV27 and TRBJ1-5, with D unclear. The V end lost 4 bases, the J end lost 3 bases, and 7 bases lay between the germline ends. Germline CDR1 is MNHEY and CDR2 is SMNVEV (reference sequence). The CDR3 is 13 residues long. This chain's CDR3 is CASSWTNNQPQHF. CDR3 sequence (DNA): TGTGCCAGCAGTTGGACGAACAATCAGCCCCAGCATTTT.

This clonotype has ten or more counts. The chain couples TRBV7-9 to TRBJ2-1; D is undetermined. The CDR3 totals 14 residues. With 4 bases removed from V and 6 bases from J, the gap between germline ends came to 13 bases. The germline V gene has CDR1 SEHNR and CDR2 FQNEAQ (reference sequence). The CDR3 sequence is CASSSGHTANEQFF. CDR3 sequence (DNA): TGTGCCAGCAGCTCGGGTCATACAGCCAATGAGCAGTTCTTC.

The chain employs TRBV29-1 and TRBJ2-1, with a weak D call TRBD1 (7 bases). Trimming took 3 bases from V and 9 from J, leaving 15 bases between them. Germline lookup yields CDR1 SQVTM and CDR2 ANQGSEA. The CDR3 totals 13 residues. The CDR3 region is CSVDSTGRGEQFF. CDR3 nucleotide sequence: TGCAGCGTTGACTCGACAGGGCGGGGTGAGCAGTTCTTC.

The chain carries TRBV15 and TRBJ2-2; tentatively, D is TRBD2 (5 bases). CDR1 and CDR2 from the germline V gene are LNHNV and YYDKDF (reference sequence). V dropped 6 bases and J dropped 0 bases, with 8 bases sitting between them. The CDR3 length is 14 residues. CDR3 loop: CATSRGSNTGELFF. The CDR3 DNA follows: TGTGCCACCAGTCGGGGTTCGAACACCGGGGAGCTGTTTTTT.

With regard to this clonotype: Lacking the conserved final phenylalanine or tryptophan, this CDR3 likely reflects a read error. V usage is TRBV7-2 and J usage is TRBJ2-5, with 8 positions matching TRBD1. The CDR3 has 17 residues. Germline trimming cut 2 bases from V and 1 base from J; bases unmatched to any gene: 9. CDR1 is SGHTA, CDR2 FQGNSA, per germline. This CDR3 is CASSLSATGEGQETQYL. CDR3 nucleotides: TGTGCCAGCAGCTTATCGGCGACAGGGGAAGGCCAAGAGACCCAGTACTTA.

This sequence joins TRBV6-2 or TRBV6-3 and TRBJ2-7; TRBD2 might be the D (5 bases). V was pared by 6 bases and J by 4 bases, with 16 bases between. The V gene's germline CDR1 is MNHEY and CDR2 SVGEGT. CDR3 length equals 14 residues. In DNA form, the CDR3 reads TGTGCCAGCAGACTCGACGGGATAGGTTACGAGCAGTACTTC. Amino acid sequence: CASRLDGIGYEQYF.

The V and J genes are TRBV14 and TRBJ2-3, with D tentatively TRBD1 or TRBD2 (5 bases each). Germline CDR1 and CDR2: SGHDN and FVKESK. The CDR3 is 16 amino acids. The V end lost 0 bases, the J end lost 2 bases, and 12 bases lay between the germline ends. The CDR3: CASSQESSGTTDTQYF. Written as DNA, the CDR3 is TGTGCCAGCAGCCAAGAATCTTCGGGGACCACAGATACGCAGTATTTT.

This clonotype has more than one count but fewer than ten. This rearrangement joins TRBV28 to TRBJ1-1; 8 positions agree with TRBD1. Trimming removed 7 bases from V and 4 bases from J; junction bases left unmatched: 11. Germline CDR1 is MDHEN and CDR2 is SYDVKM. The CDR3 has 15 amino acids. The CDR3 protein is CASNRLKGQATEAFF. CDR3 nucleotides: TGTGCCAGCAACCGCTTAAAGGGACAGGCCACTGAAGCTTTCTTT.

The CDR3 loop is CSVAFTSTDTQYF. The CDR3 nucleotides read TGCAGCGTTGCCTTCACTAGCACAGATACGCAGTATTTT. The chain couples TRBV29-1 to TRBJ2-3; D unclear. Germline V lookup: CDR1 SQVTM, CDR2 ANQGSEA. V was trimmed by 4 bases and J by 0 bases, leaving 8 bases between them. The CDR3 spans 13 residues.

The V and J genes are TRBV7-2 and TRBJ2-7; D gene ambiguous. Deletions cut 1 base from V and 2 bases from J, with 12 bases between. The germline V gene has CDR1 SGHTA and CDR2 FQGNSA. CDR3 length: 15 amino acids. In DNA, the CDR3 is TGTGCCAGCAGCTTAGTTTTAGGTCGGGCCTACGAGCAGTACTTC. The encoded protein is CASSLVLGRAYEQYF.

This clonotype was seen more than once but under ten times. This chain connects TRBV6-2 or TRBV6-3 to TRBJ2-6, with a tentative D call TRBD1 (5 bases). Trimming pared 6 bases from V and 2 bases from J, leaving 14 bases between. The CDR3 has 16 residues. Germline CDR1 reads MNHEY; CDR2 reads SVGEGT. CDR3 protein: CASSPTGAPGANVLTF. As DNA, the CDR3 is TGTGCCAGCAGCCCCACAGGAGCTCCTGGGGCCAACGTCCTGACTTTC.

This clonotype appeared many times. The rearrangement links TRBV7-2 to TRBJ2-3, with 8 bases aligning to TRBD2. The germline gives CDR1 SGHTA, CDR2 FQGNSA. The ends lost 4 bases at V and 1 base at J; junction bases unmatched: 7. There are 16 residues in the CDR3. The CDR3 nucleotides are TGTGCCAGCAGCTACTTACTAGCGGCAGGCACAGATACGCAGTATTTT. It codes for CASSYLLAAGTDTQYF.

On this clonotype: The junction shows a germline mismatch at one end, possibly a read error. This chain connects TRBV4-1 to TRBJ2-1; 8 nucleotides agree with TRBD2. The CDR3 totals 16 residues. Germline assignment: CDR1 MGHRA and CDR2 YSYEKL. The CDR3 region is CASSRGAGGAYNEQFF. CDR3 in DNA: TGTGCCAGCAGCCGCGGGGCGGGGGGCGCCTACAATGAGCAGTTCTTC.

The chain joins TRBV19 to TRBJ1-1, with a tentative D call TRBD1 (6 bases). CDR3 length: 14 amino acids. CDR1 and CDR2 from the germline V gene are LNHDA and SQIVND (reference sequence). The V end was cut by 0 bases, the J end by 7 bases, with 12 bases between. CDR3 residues: CASSIEGRTVEAFF. For the CDR3, the DNA is TGTGCCAGTAGTATAGAAGGAAGGACAGTTGAAGCTTTCTTT. Supplemented by reference TRBV19 and TRBJ1-1, the full variable domain reads DGGITQSPKYLFRKEGQNVTLSCEQNLNHDAMYWYRQDPGQGLRLIYYSQIVNDFQKGDIAEGYSVSREKKESFPLTVTSAQKNPTAFYLCASSIEGRTVEAFFGQGTRLTVV.

This clonotype has more than one count but fewer than ten. For the CDR3, the DNA is TGTGCCAGCAGTTTCAACTTCCCCACAGATACGCAGTATTTT. Translated, it gives CASSFNFPTDTQYF. The chain has TRBV28 and TRBJ2-3; D ambiguous. The germline V gene has CDR1 MDHEN and CDR2 SYDVKM. The CDR3 is made up of 14 amino acids. The V end lost 3 bases, the J end lost 2 bases, and 9 bases lay between the germline ends. The whole variable domain, remainder taken from reference TRBV28 and TRBJ2-3, is DVKVTQSSRYLVKRTGEKVFLECVQDMDHENMFWYRQDPGLGLRLIYFSYDVKMKEKGDIPEGYSVSREKKERFSLILESASTNQTSMYLCASSFNFPTDTQYFGPGTRLTVL.

V usage is TRBV6-6 and J usage is TRBJ2-2; possible D gene TRBD1, 5 bases. The V gene lost 4 bases and the J gene lost 1 base, with 10 bases spanning the gap. CDR1 and CDR2 (germline): MNHNY, SVGAGI (reference sequence). This CDR3 spans 15 amino acids. The CDR3: CASSSDQGNTGELFF. The CDR3 DNA is TGTGCCAGCAGTTCGGATCAGGGGAACACCGGGGAGCTGTTTTTT.

This clonotype appeared once. The genes are TRBV2 and TRBJ2-4; 9 nucleotides match TRBD1. The CDR3 runs 15 residues. CDR1 is SNHLY, CDR2 FYNNEI, per germline. The trim removed 7 bases at V and 5 bases at J, leaving 9 bases unmatched. The CDR3 nucleotides read TGTGCCAGCAACACCGGGACAGGGTTCGAAAACATTCAGTACTTC. It codes for CASNTGTGFENIQYF.

The V call is TRBV27, the J call TRBJ1-2, with D uncertain. This CDR3 comprises 10 residues. The germline CDR1 and CDR2 sequences are MNHEY and SMNVEV (reference sequence). V was cut by 3 bases and J by 8 bases, with 4 bases left in between. The CDR3 region has the DNA TGTGCCAGCAGTTTTGGGGGCTACACCTTC. Translation: CASSFGGYTF.

This clonotype was detected a few times. The chain has TRBV6-1 and TRBJ2-1, with 7 bases that match TRBD2. CDR3 size: 16 residues. CDR1 MNHNS and CDR2 SASEGT come from the germline V gene. The V gene end was trimmed by 4 bases and the J gene end by 7 bases; junction bases not matched to a gene: 13. The CDR3 sequence is CASSVFREGLRNEQFF. CDR3 in DNA: TGTGCCAGCAGTGTTTTCAGGGAGGGCCTGAGGAATGAGCAGTTCTTC.

A few counts support this clonotype. J is TRBJ2-7 and V is TRBV3-1, with TRBD2 matching over 8 bases. Germline V gene lookup returns CDR1 LGHDT and CDR2 YNNKEL (reference sequence). V dropped 4 bases and J dropped 2; count of bases not matched to a gene: 10. The CDR3 covers 16 residues. CDR3 coding DNA: TGTGCCAGCAGCCGGGGCGAGCCGGGAGGGACCTACGAGCAGTACTTC. Translation: CASSRGEPGGTYEQYF.

The genes are TRBV20-1 and TRBJ1-2; weak D call: TRBD1 (5 bases). Trimming took 3 bases from V and 6 from J, leaving 11 bases between them. CDR3 length equals 12 residues. The germline V gene encodes CDR1 DFQATT and CDR2 SNEGSKA (reference sequence). CDR3 amino acids: CSARFQGDGYTF. CDR3 DNA: TGCAGTGCTAGGTTCCAGGGAGATGGCTACACCTTC.

The V and J genes are TRBV3-1 and TRBJ1-4, with 9 nucleotides matching TRBD1. The CDR3 extends over 15 amino acids. V was pared by 5 bases and J by 5 bases, with 6 bases of the junction left unmatched. CDR1 is LGHDT, CDR2 YNNKEL, per germline (reference sequence). CDR3 region: CASSYSGTGNEKLFF. In nucleotides, the CDR3 is TGTGCCAGCAGCTACTCCGGGACAGGGAATGAAAAACTGTTTTTT.

CDR3: CASSQVAGEQFF. CDR3 nucleotides: TGTGCCAGCAGTCAAGTAGCGGGTGAGCAGTTCTTC. The chain carries TRBV6-8 and TRBJ2-1, with TRBD2 matching 7 bases. Germline lookup yields CDR1 MNHGY and CDR2 SAAAGT. V gave up 5 bases and J gave up 9 bases; unmatched junction bases: 4. The CDR3 covers 12 residues.

V is TRBV12-3 or TRBV12-4 and J is TRBJ2-3, with unresolved D. The V gene lost 7 bases and the J gene lost 2 bases, with 7 bases spanning the gap. This CDR3 comprises 12 residues. In DNA form, the CDR3 reads TGTGCCAGCATACACGACACAGATACGCAGTATTTT. This codes for CASIHDTDTQYF.

Written as DNA, the CDR3 is TGTGCCAGCAGCTCCGACGTCAATCAGCCCCAGCATTTT. Its translation: CASSSDVNQPQHF. The gene calls are TRBV7-9 and TRBJ1-5; no clear D gene. Trimming took off 4 bases at V and 3 bases at J, with 7 bases between the two ends. Germline CDR1 and CDR2: SEHNR and FQNEAQ (reference sequence). The CDR3 sequence is 13 residues long.

This clonotype was found a few times. This chain joins TRBV7-3 and TRBJ1-4; TRBD1 matches 7 bases. Germline V gives CDR1 SGHTA, CDR2 FQGTGA. Losses at the gene ends were 5 bases for V and 5 bases for J; bases not matched to a gene: 5. The CDR3 is made up of 14 amino acids. As DNA, the CDR3 is TGTGCCAGCAGCACCAGGGGGGGCAATGAAAAACTGTTTTTT. Translated: CASSTRGGNEKLFF.

This clonotype was observed once. V usage is TRBV19 and J usage is TRBJ1-5; D gene ambiguous. V gave up 1 base and J gave up 3 bases, with 7 bases separating them. Germline CDR1 and CDR2: LNHDA and SQIVND (reference sequence). The CDR3 covers 14 residues. CDR3 in DNA: TGTGCCAGTAGTATAGGAGGGTACAATCAGCCCCAGCATTTT. This translates into CASSIGGYNQPQHF.

CDR3 bases: TGCGCCACCTCAGATGGGACAGAAAACAATGAGCAGTTCTTC. Its protein product is CATSDGTENNEQFF. V gene TRBV4-3 combines with J gene TRBJ2-1; 7 bases are a match to TRBD1. CDR1 and CDR2 from the germline V gene are LGHNA and YSLEER. The CDR3 is made up of 14 amino acids. The J segment lost 5 bases and the V segment lost 10 bases, leaving 11 bases of the junction unmatched.